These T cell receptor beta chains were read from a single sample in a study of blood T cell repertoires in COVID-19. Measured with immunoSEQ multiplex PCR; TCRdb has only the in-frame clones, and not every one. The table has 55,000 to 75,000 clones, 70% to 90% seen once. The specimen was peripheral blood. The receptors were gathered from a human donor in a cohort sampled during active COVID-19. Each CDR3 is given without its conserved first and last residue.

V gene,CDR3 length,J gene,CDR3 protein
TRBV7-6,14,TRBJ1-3,ASSPPGGGSGNTIY
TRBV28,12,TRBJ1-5,ASREHDSNQPQH
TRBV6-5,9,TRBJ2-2,ASTGSGELF
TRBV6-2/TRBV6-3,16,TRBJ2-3,ASSYSIRRDGSTDTQY
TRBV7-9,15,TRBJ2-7,ASSLPKTGKVSYEQY
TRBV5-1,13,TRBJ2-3,ASSLGRGRTDTQY
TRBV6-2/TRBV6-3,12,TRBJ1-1,ASSYDQGYTEAF
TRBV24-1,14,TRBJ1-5,ATSDNIAREGQPQH
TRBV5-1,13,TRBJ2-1,ASSRIGGDYNEQF
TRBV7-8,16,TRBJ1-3,ASSLVQDSLSSGNTIY
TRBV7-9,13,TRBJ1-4,ASSSPDRLAEKLF
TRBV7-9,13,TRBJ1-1,ASSFIQKLNTEAF
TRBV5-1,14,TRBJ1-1,ASSPFREGLNTEAF
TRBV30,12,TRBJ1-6,AWSTTGTNSPLH
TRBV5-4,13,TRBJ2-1,ASNLLAGDDNEQF
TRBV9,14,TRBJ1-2,ASSKRDRGTNYGYT
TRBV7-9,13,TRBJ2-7,ASSLAQGILYEQY
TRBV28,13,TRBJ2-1,ASHGLATFSDEQF
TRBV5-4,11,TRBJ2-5,ASSRDRKETQY
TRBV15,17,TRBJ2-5,ATSTGTSGGPTFQETQY
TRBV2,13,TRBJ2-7,ASSVGQYSSYEQY
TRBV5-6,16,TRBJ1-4,ASRFNRTPVATNEKLF
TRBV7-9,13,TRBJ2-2,ASEWASANTGELF
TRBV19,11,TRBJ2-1,ASRTETYNEQF
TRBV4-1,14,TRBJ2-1,ASSQVSDRKYNEQF